These 32 T cell receptor beta chains share one sample of origin, sequenced in a study of cytomegalovirus exposure and HLA in healthy donors. The PCR contained 60 Vbeta and 13 Jbeta primers. Sequencing used immunoSEQ multiplex PCR; TCRdb keeps in-frame clones, though not all of them. In the table there are about 110,000 clones, around 80% of which are singletons. The sample comprised PBMCs. Source of these receptors: a woman aged 55-69 years in good health and CMV-seropositive.

J is TRBJ2-7 and V is TRBV7-3, with D perhaps matching TRBD1 (5 bases). Trimming stripped 1 base from V and 7 bases from J, with 14 bases between. This CDR3 is 14 amino acids long. In germline, CDR1 is SGHTA, CDR2 FQGTGA. CDR3 residues: CASSLNQGGGEQYF. The DNA of the CDR3 is TGTGCCAGCAGCTTAAATCAGGGCGGTGGAGAGCAGTACTTC.

This clone was observed a single time. The gene calls are TRBV5-4 and TRBJ2-3; 10 bases fit TRBD2. The J segment lost 2 bases and the V segment lost 1 base, leaving 4 bases of the junction unmatched. This CDR3 contains 16 residues. Germline CDR1 and CDR2: SGHNT and YYREEE (reference sequence). The CDR3 reads CASSLWTSGTTDTQYF. The CDR3 DNA follows: TGTGCCAGCAGCTTGTGGACTAGCGGAACCACAGATACGCAGTATTTT.

V and J are TRBV27 and TRBJ1-4, with D unresolved. The CDR3 extends over 17 amino acids. CDR1 is MNHEY and CDR2 is SMNVEV in the germline V gene (reference sequence). V gave up 6 bases and J gave up 9 bases, with 26 bases separating them. CDR3 bases: TGTGCCAGCAGCCAACTACCGCAAGGATCAAAAGCCCAAAAACTGTTTTTT. Translating gives CASSQLPQGSKAQKLFF.

The chain links TRBV7-2 to TRBJ2-5; no firm D call. Germline V gene lookup returns CDR1 SGHTA and CDR2 FQGNSA. The CDR3 covers 13 residues. The ends were cut back, 2 bases at V and 2 bases at J, with 6 bases in the middle. CDR3 in amino acids: CASSLNLQETQYF. CDR3 sequence (DNA): TGTGCCAGCAGCTTAAATTTACAAGAGACCCAGTACTTC.

This chain connects TRBV5-1 to TRBJ1-5; tentatively, D is TRBD1 (5 bases). CDR1 and CDR2 from the germline V gene are SGHRS and YFSETQ. CDR3 length: 14 amino acids. V was clipped by 0 bases and J by 6 bases, with 10 bases between them. CDR3 nucleotides: TGCGCCAGCAGCTTGGTTGGGGCCGGTCAGCCCCAGCATTTT. This translates into CASSLVGAGQPQHF.

This chain uses TRBV29-1 with TRBJ2-7, with TRBD2 matching 9 bases. Trimming cost V 6 bases and J 4 bases; bases outside gene matches: 10. CDR3 length: 14 residues. Germline loops: CDR1 SQVTM, CDR2 ANQGSEA. The CDR3 protein is CSVAGLANSYEQYF. CDR3 sequence (DNA): TGCAGCGTAGCTGGACTAGCGAACTCATACGAGCAGTACTTC.

V gene TRBV25-1 combines with J gene TRBJ2-7; TRBD2 is a possible D gene (6 bases). Per the germline V gene, CDR1 is MGHDK and CDR2 is SYGVNS. Trimming removed 5 bases at V and 2 bases at J, with 10 bases between. This CDR3 has 13 residues. CDR3 amino acids: CASSFPGAYEQYF. CDR3 coding DNA: TGTGCCAGCAGTTTTCCGGGGGCCTACGAGCAGTACTTC.

The CDR3 sequence is CASSPDLALGANQFF. The CDR3 coding sequence is TGCGCCAGCAGCCCAGACCTTGCTCTAGGGGCGAATCAGTTCTTC. The chain couples TRBV4-1 to TRBJ2-1; weak D call: TRBD1 (5 bases). Germline V lookup: CDR1 MGHRA, CDR2 YSYEKL. V was pared by 4 bases and J by 13 bases, with 23 bases between. CDR3 size: 15 residues.

The chain links TRBV6-1 to TRBJ1-5; D call uncertain. Trimming pared 1 base from V and 7 bases from J, leaving 23 bases between. Germline assignment: CDR1 MNHNS and CDR2 SASEGT. The CDR3 totals 18 residues. CDR3 loop: CASSEVRAGLSAAQPQHF. The DNA for the CDR3 is TGTGCCAGCAGTGAAGTTCGCGCAGGCCTATCCGCCGCCCAGCCCCAGCATTTT.

The rearrangement links TRBV27 to TRBJ1-5; D is unresolved. V was cut by 6 bases and J by 7 bases, with 10 bases left in between. The CDR3 runs 12 residues. CDR1 is MNHEY, CDR2 SMNVEV, per germline (reference sequence). CDR3 sequence (DNA): TGTGCCAGCAGGGGCCAAGGACAGCCCCAGCATTTT. Its translation: CASRGQGQPQHF.

In its sample, this clone was seen once. The V call is TRBV20-1, the J call TRBJ2-7; D is uncertain. Looked up from germline, CDR1 is DFQATT and CDR2 is SNEGSKA (reference sequence). The V end lost 5 bases, the J end lost 6 bases, and 11 bases lay between the germline ends. CDR3 length equals 11 residues. The CDR3: CSASWSSEQYF. The DNA for the CDR3 is TGCAGTGCTTCTTGGAGCTCCGAGCAGTACTTC.

There are a few counts of this clone. V is TRBV7-8 and J is TRBJ1-5; TRBD1 matches at 10 bases. The CDR3 sequence is 14 residues long. Germline CDR1 and CDR2: SGHVS and FQNEAQ. V was clipped by 4 bases and J by 5 bases; unmatched bases: 2. The CDR3 nucleotides are TGTGCCAGCAGCTGGGGACAGGGGTATCAGCCCCAGCATTTT. This codes for CASSWGQGYQPQHF.

The CDR3 reads CASSEARQGSGYTF. CDR3 bases: TGTGCCAGCAGTGAAGCGCGGCAGGGCTCTGGCTACACCTTC. This rearrangement joins TRBV2 to TRBJ1-2, with TRBD1 as a possible D gene (5 bases). Trimming removed 0 bases from V and 7 bases from J, with 12 bases in between. Per germline, CDR1 SNHLY and CDR2 FYNNEI. The CDR3 has 14 residues.

The V gene is TRBV11-2, the J gene TRBJ1-4; D perhaps matches TRBD1 (5 bases). The CDR3 has 16 residues. The germline gives CDR1 SGHAT, CDR2 FQNNGV. Deletions cut 8 bases from V and 7 bases from J, with 23 bases between. CDR3 coding DNA: TGTGCCAGCGGACATTGGGCAGGGCAGGTTGTTGAAAAACTGTTTTTT. The encoded protein is CASGHWAGQVVEKLFF.

The rearrangement uses TRBV27 and TRBJ1-1, with D maybe TRBD1 (6 bases). The germline CDR1 and CDR2 sequences are MNHEY and SMNVEV (reference sequence). The CDR3 covers 17 residues. Trimming removed 0 bases at V and 5 bases at J, with 19 bases between. For the CDR3, the DNA is TGTGCCAGCAGTTTATCGGGGACAATCAAAAAATGGACTGAAGCTTTCTTT. It translates to CASSLSGTIKKWTEAFF.

The chain uses TRBV10-3 and TRBJ2-3; D perhaps matches TRBD2 (7 bases). CDR3 size: 16 residues. Trimming stripped 4 bases from V and 1 base from J, with 15 bases between. In germline, CDR1 is ENHRY, CDR2 SYGVKD. The CDR3 loop reads CAISGGGGGGTDTQYF. CDR3 sequence (DNA): TGTGCCATCAGTGGAGGAGGGGGAGGGGGCACAGATACGCAGTATTTT.

CDR3 sequence: CASSVNRGPDTEAFF. The CDR3 DNA sequence: TGTGCCAGCAGTGTCAACAGGGGGCCGGACACTGAAGCTTTCTTT. The chain has TRBV2 and TRBJ1-1, with 9 bases matching TRBD1. CDR1 and CDR2 (germline): SNHLY, FYNNEI. The CDR3 has 15 residues. With V trimmed by 4 bases and J by 3 bases, 6 bases remained unmatched.

V gene TRBV28 combines with J gene TRBJ2-6; 12 nucleotides align to TRBD1. The V gene's germline CDR1 is MDHEN and CDR2 SYDVKM. V shed 6 bases, J shed 0 bases, and the junction held 6 bases outside the gene matches. The CDR3 is 18 amino acids. CDR3 nucleotides: TGTGCCAGCAGGAAGGGACAGGGGGCGGGCTCTGGGGCCAACGTCCTGACTTTC. This codes for CASRKGQGAGSGANVLTF.

This chain joins TRBV11-2 and TRBJ1-4, with 7 bases lining up with TRBD1. The V gene end was trimmed by 4 bases and the J gene end by 8 bases; junction bases not matched to a gene: 13. The CDR3 runs to 16 residues. CDR1 is SGHAT and CDR2 is FQNNGV in the germline V gene. The CDR3 region is CASSSYTGPGGEKLFF. CDR3 DNA: TGTGCCAGCAGCTCATATACAGGGCCAGGGGGGGAAAAACTGTTTTTT.

This rearrangement joins TRBV5-1 to TRBJ2-3; TRBD2 matches at 9 bases. The CDR3 runs to 18 residues. The trim removed 0 bases at V and 6 bases at J, leaving 14 bases unmatched. Germline CDR1 SGHRS, CDR2 YFSETQ. The CDR3 nucleotides read TGCGCCAGCAGCTTGGGTTGGGGTAGCGGGAGAGTCCGGGATACGCAGTATTTT. Its translation is CASSLGWGSGRVRDTQYF.

The chain recombines TRBV4-2 with TRBJ2-1, with 7 nucleotides matching TRBD2. The CDR3 loop spans 16 amino acids. With 1 base clipped from V and 7 bases from J, the junction kept 10 bases outside the gene matches. Germline V gene sequence: CDR1 LGHNA, CDR2 YNFKEQ. CDR3 nucleotides: TGTGCCAGCAGCCAAGCAGTCCGGACTAGTATTAATGAGCAGTTCTTC. Protein sequence: CASSQAVRTSINEQFF.

This chain uses TRBV7-9 with TRBJ2-1, with a possible D match to TRBD2 (7 bases). The CDR3 runs 15 residues. Looked up from germline, CDR1 is SEHNR and CDR2 is FQNEAQ (reference sequence). The V gene lost 1 base and the J gene lost 7 bases, with 14 bases spanning the gap. CDR3: CASSLEGGGLNEQFF. The CDR3 nucleotides read TGTGCCAGCAGCTTAGAGGGGGGAGGGCTTAATGAGCAGTTCTTC.

The chain joins TRBV14 to TRBJ2-1; the D is unclear. The germline V gene has CDR1 SGHDN and CDR2 FVKESK. The V gene lost 1 base and the J gene lost 0 bases, with 13 bases spanning the gap. This CDR3 region has 17 residues. The CDR3, as DNA: TGTGCCAGCAGCCAAGGAGTCAGCGTTAGCTCCTACAATGAGCAGTTCTTC. Translation: CASSQGVSVSSYNEQFF. The full variable domain, with the rest looked up from reference TRBV14 and TRBJ2-1, is EAGVTQFPSHSVIEKGQTVTLRCDPISGHDNLYWYRRVMGKEIKFLLHFVKESKQDESGMPNNRFLAERTGGTYSTLKVQPAELEDSGVYFCASSQGVSVSSYNEQFFGPGTRLTVL.

V is TRBV6-4 and J is TRBJ2-2; D is ambiguous. This CDR3 comprises 14 residues. Germline loops: CDR1 MRHNA, CDR2 SNTAGT. Trimming removed 0 bases at V and 4 bases at J, with 6 bases between. CDR3 sequence (DNA): TGTGCCAGCAGTGACTCGGCCCCCACCGGGGAGCTGTTTTTT. Protein sequence: CASSDSAPTGELFF.

In its sample, this clone was seen a few times. The chain combines TRBV7-3 with TRBJ2-1, with 10 nucleotides matching TRBD2. CDR3 length: 15 residues. With V trimmed by 2 bases and J by 9 bases, 7 bases remained unmatched. The germline gives CDR1 SGHTA, CDR2 FQGTGA. This chain's CDR3 is CASSLGLAGVFEQFF. CDR3 in DNA: TGTGCCAGCAGCTTAGGCCTAGCGGGAGTTTTTGAGCAGTTCTTC. The variable domain in full, completed from reference TRBV7-3 and TRBJ2-1, reads GAGVSQTPSNKVTEKGKYVELRCDPISGHTALYWYRQSLGQGPEFLIYFQGTGAADDSGLPNDRFFAVRPEGSVSTLKIQRTERGDSAVYLCASSLGLAGVFEQFFGPGTRLTVL.

V is TRBV28 and J is TRBJ2-1; 8 bases match TRBD2. The junction had 12 bases not matched to a gene; V was cut back by 11 bases and J by 9 bases. This CDR3 has 13 residues. Germline V lookup: CDR1 MDHEN, CDR2 SYDVKM. The CDR3 here is CAFGRFAGGEQFF. CDR3 bases: TGTGCCTTCGGACGTTTTGCGGGAGGTGAGCAGTTCTTC. Supplemented by reference TRBV28 and TRBJ2-1, the full variable domain reads DVKVTQSSRYLVKRTGEKVFLECVQDMDHENMFWYRQDPGLGLRLIYFSYDVKMKEKGDIPEGYSVSREKKERFSLILESASTNQTSMYLCAFGRFAGGEQFFGPGTRLTVL.

This clone was found a few times. This chain links TRBV6-5 with TRBJ2-1; 8 bases line up with TRBD1. The germline V gene has CDR1 MNHEY and CDR2 SVGAGI. J lost 7 bases, V lost 6 bases, and 8 bases had no gene match. The CDR3 is made up of 14 amino acids. DNA of the CDR3: TGTGCCAGCAGACAGACAGGGGCGCGAAATGAGCAGTTCTTC. Protein product: CASRQTGARNEQFF.

The V call is TRBV27, the J call TRBJ1-2, with 8 bases aligning to TRBD1. This CDR3 is built from 16 residues. Germline V gene lookup returns CDR1 MNHEY and CDR2 SMNVEV (reference sequence). The V segment lost 0 bases and the J segment 5 bases; nucleotides outside the gene matches: 8. The CDR3 sequence is CASSLSMGDRYYGYTF. In DNA form, the CDR3 reads TGTGCCAGCAGTTTATCGATGGGGGACAGGTATTATGGCTACACCTTC.

V gene TRBV13 combines with J gene TRBJ2-7; 11 nucleotides agree with TRBD2. V shed 0 bases and J 2 bases; nucleotides not matched to a gene: 0. There are 15 residues in the CDR3. Germline V lookup: CDR1 PRHDT, CDR2 FYEKMQ (reference sequence). CDR3 nucleotide sequence: TGTGCCAGCAGCTTAGGACTAGCGGGGGCCTACGAGCAGTACTTC. This encodes CASSLGLAGAYEQYF. Based on the CDR3 plus reference TRBV13 and TRBJ2-7, the full variable domain is AAGVIQSPRHLIKEKRETATLKCYPIPRHDTVYWYQQGPGQDPQFLISFYEKMQSDKGSIPDRFSAQQFSDYHSELNMSSLELGDSALYFCASSLGLAGAYEQYFGPGTRLTVT.

The rearrangement uses TRBV5-1 and TRBJ2-2; D not certain. The length of the CDR3 is 14 residues. V shed 4 bases and J shed 4 bases, with 11 bases lying between them. Per germline, CDR1 SGHRS and CDR2 YFSETQ. Here the CDR3 reads CASSRIASTGELFF. CDR3 nucleotide sequence: TGCGCCAGCAGCCGTATAGCCTCCACCGGGGAGCTGTTTTTT.

J is TRBJ1-6 and V is TRBV4-2; no clear D. The germline V and J ends were trimmed by 4 bases and 7 bases, with 14 bases remaining between them. Germline values: CDR1 LGHNA, CDR2 YNFKEQ. The CDR3 has 15 residues. Here the CDR3 reads CASSLGPLANSPLHF. DNA of the CDR3: TGTGCCAGCAGCCTGGGCCCCCTGGCCAATTCACCCCTCCACTTT.

The V and J genes are TRBV28 and TRBJ2-1, with 12 bases matching TRBD2. The CDR3 spans 16 residues. The V gene's germline CDR1 is MDHEN and CDR2 SYDVKM. Trimming at V came to 1 base and at J to 8 bases, leaving 6 bases not matched to a gene. The CDR3 coding sequence is TGTGCCAGCAGTTTATTGACTAGCGGGAGCTTCTATGAGCAGTTCTTC. Translated, it gives CASSLLTSGSFYEQFF.